This TCR beta chain appears in the sequencing data of a study of early T cells in non-severe SARS-CoV-2 infection. Study in general: Whole-blood bulk RNA, unsorted, was sequenced, and chains were unpaired.

Only a few counts were recorded for this clonotype. TCRdb reprocessed the 5' RACE reads with MiXCR, giving one entry per CDR3 protein. The profile shows tens of thousands of distinct CDR3 sequences, less than 5.5% of them singletons. Germline CDR1 is SGHAT and CDR2 is FQNNGV. J gave up 5 bases and V 5 bases, and 7 bases lay outside the gene matches. The CDR3 is 14 amino acids. The TCR was taken from an adult who was a healthcare worker with PCR-confirmed SARS-CoV-2 infection or an uninfected control (not recorded which). Sequenced here: whole blood, sampled at baseline. The V call is TRBV11-2, the J call TRBJ2-5, with 8 bases that match TRBD2. CDR3 sequence: CASSPSGSVETQYF. The CDR3 nucleotides are TGTGCCAGCAGCCCGAGCGGGAGCGTTGAGACCCAGTACTTC.